This TCR beta chain originates from a study of a mutant IDH1 vaccine in newly diagnosed glioma. Whole-study context: The therapy given earlier, which was standard therapy, consisted of radiotherapy, temozolomide, or both, and most of the patients received both. Notes on the study in general: Of all patients, roughly 93% showed vaccine-induced immune responses.

Time point here: week 35, safety follow-up. Vaccine doses each comprised 300 ug of mutant IDH1 20-mer peptide, with topical imiquimod. TCRdb's table, derived via immunoSEQ multiplex PCR, lists solely in-frame clones and lacks some. The sample holds 50,000 to 70,000 clones, 74% seen once. This clone was counted a few times. What it recognizes is unknown. V shed 0 bases and J shed 5 bases, with 3 bases lying between them. The germline V gene has CDR1 LNHNV and CDR2 YYDKDF (reference sequence). The CDR3 runs 12 residues. The material was PBMCs, obtained from a glioma patient whose treatment included an IDH1 peptide vaccine. The sequence was obtained from a middle-aged man with glioma. The gene calls are TRBV15 and TRBJ2-3; no clear D. CDR3: CATSRDQDTQYF. The DNA for the CDR3 is TGTGCCACCAGCAGAGATCAAGATACGCAGTATTTT.